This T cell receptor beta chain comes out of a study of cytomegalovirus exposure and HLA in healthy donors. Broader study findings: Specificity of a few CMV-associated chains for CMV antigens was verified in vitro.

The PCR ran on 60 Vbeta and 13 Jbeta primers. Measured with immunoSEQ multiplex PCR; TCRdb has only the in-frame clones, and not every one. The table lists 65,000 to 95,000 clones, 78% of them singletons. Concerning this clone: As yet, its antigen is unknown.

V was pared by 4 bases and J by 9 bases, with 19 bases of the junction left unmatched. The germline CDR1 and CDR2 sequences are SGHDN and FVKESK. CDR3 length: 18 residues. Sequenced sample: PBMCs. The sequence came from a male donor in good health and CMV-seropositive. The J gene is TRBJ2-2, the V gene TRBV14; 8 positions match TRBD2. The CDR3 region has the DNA TGTGCCAGCAGCCTCTCAGCCCCACGGGAGGGCCAGTTGTGGGAGCTGTTTTTT. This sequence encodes CASSLSAPREGQLWELFF.